Presented here are 17 T cell receptor beta chains from one specimen sequenced in a study of T cell changes during pregnancy in multiple sclerosis (dated by TCRdb to between 2018 and 2021). Receptor amplification or capture employed the immunoSEQ multiplex PCR assay. The immuneACCESS repertoire file appears here via TCRdb, limited to in-frame rearrangements. These files lack a portion of the clones; in checked studies, under half of the deficit traces to unresolved V genes, and the cause of the others is not known. Counted in this sample were around 30,000 clones; 89% of them appeared once. 6.9% of the sample rests with the top ten. Sequencing was performed on CD8+ T cells from peripheral blood mononuclear cells, taken in the second trimester of pregnancy. The receptors here all came from a female donor with multiple sclerosis, enrolled in a pregnancy study.

The chain has TRBV5-6 and TRBJ2-5, with 13 bases that match TRBD2. The length of the CDR3 is 17 residues. Trimming at V came to 7 bases and at J to 4 bases, leaving 13 bases not matched to a gene. CDR1 and CDR2 (germline): SGHDT, YYEEEE. CDR3 DNA sequence: TGTGCCAGCGCCTCCGGGACTAGCGGGGCCCGGCCAGAGACCCAGTACTTC. Translation: CASASGTSGARPETQYF. Filled out from reference TRBV5-6 and TRBJ2-5, the complete variable domain reads DAGVTQSPTHLIKTRGQQVTLRCSPKSGHDTVSWYQQALGQGPQFIFQYYEEEERQRGNFPDRFSGHQFPNYSSELNVNALLLGDSALYLCASASGTSGARPETQYFGPGTRLLVL.

CDR3 in amino acids: CASRSPLDEQYF. CDR3 in DNA: TGTGCCAGCAGGTCCCCCCTCGACGAGCAGTACTTC. This sequence joins TRBV5-4 and TRBJ2-7, with D hard to call. The V gene's germline CDR1 is SGHNT and CDR2 YYREEE (reference sequence). This CDR3 is 12 amino acids long. V was clipped by 5 bases and J by 5 bases, with 11 bases between them.

The chain carries TRBV7-6 and TRBJ2-3; 9 bases fit TRBD2. CDR3 size: 16 residues. The V gene's germline CDR1 is SGHVS and CDR2 FNYEAQ. V lost 1 base to trimming and J lost 5 bases; unmatched junction nucleotides: 7. CDR3 protein: CASSLEAGGAVDTQYF. The CDR3 DNA reads as TGTGCCAGCAGCTTAGAAGCGGGGGGAGCGGTAGATACGCAGTATTTT.

The chain has TRBV4-3 and TRBJ2-7; weak D call: TRBD2 (5 bases). This CDR3 is built from 15 residues. Trimming took 3 bases from V and 0 from J, leaving 12 bases between them. Germline V gene sequence: CDR1 LGHNA, CDR2 YSLEER. CDR3 sequence: CASSQEDGPSYEQYF. The CDR3 nucleotides are TGCGCCAGCAGCCAGGAGGACGGCCCCTCCTACGAGCAGTACTTC.

The chain has TRBV19 and TRBJ2-1; TRBD2 aligns across 7 bases. CDR1 LNHDA and CDR2 SQIVND come from the germline V gene (reference sequence). V lost 7 bases, J lost 0 bases, and 6 bases stayed unmatched. The CDR3 runs to 15 residues. The CDR3 DNA reads TGTGCCAGTAATCTAGCGGTTAGCTCCTACAATGAGCAGTTCTTC. It is translated as CASNLAVSSYNEQFF.

A note on this clone: One junction end does not reproduce the germline sequence, and a read error may be involved. This chain links TRBV6-5 with TRBJ1-4, with D hard to call. CDR1 and CDR2 (germline): MNHEY, SVGAGI. This CDR3 has 16 residues. The CDR3 DNA reads TGTACCAGCAGTTACTCAATACTCCTCACTAATGAAAAACTGTTTTTT. This encodes CTSSYSILLTNEKLFF.

The chain employs TRBV7-9 and TRBJ2-5; 8 positions match TRBD2. Trimming cost V 2 bases and J 3 bases; bases outside gene matches: 5. Germline V gene sequence: CDR1 SEHNR, CDR2 FQNEAQ (reference sequence). This CDR3 has 15 amino acids. In DNA, the CDR3 is TGTGCCAGCAGCTTATCAGGCGGGGGGAAAGAGACCCAGTACTTC. Protein product: CASSLSGGGKETQYF.

The J gene is TRBJ2-5, the V gene TRBV2; 10 bases line up with TRBD2. V lost 6 bases, J lost 1 base, and 5 bases stayed unmatched. The CDR3 is made up of 15 amino acids. CDR1 is SNHLY, CDR2 FYNNEI, per germline. CDR3: CASSEGLAPQETQYF. In DNA form, the CDR3 reads TGTGCCAGCAGCGAGGGACTAGCGCCCCAAGAGACCCAGTACTTC.

The chain links TRBV7-9 to TRBJ1-1; D is unclear. V lost 3 bases, J lost 1 base, and 3 bases lay in between. Germline V gene sequence: CDR1 SEHNR, CDR2 FQNEAQ (reference sequence). This CDR3 region has 12 residues. The CDR3 spells CASSFGNTEAFF. CDR3 in DNA: TGTGCCAGCAGCTTCGGGAACACTGAAGCTTTCTTT. The full variable domain, with the rest looked up from reference TRBV7-9 and TRBJ1-1, is DTGVSQNPRHKITKRGQNVTFRCDPISEHNRLYWYRQTLGQGPEFLTYFQNEAQLEKSRLLSDRFSAERPKGSFSTLEIQRTEQGDSAMYLCASSFGNTEAFFGQGTRLTVV.

The chain's CDR3 is CASGNLQGDYGYTF. The CDR3 DNA reads TGTGCCAGCGGAAACCTACAGGGGGACTATGGCTACACCTTC. V is TRBV27 and J is TRBJ1-2, with TRBD1 matching over 8 bases. Germline V gene data show CDR1 as MNHEY and CDR2 as SMNVEV (reference sequence). V lost 8 bases, J lost 3 bases, and 8 bases stayed unmatched. The CDR3 sequence is 14 residues long.

V and J are TRBV7-9 and TRBJ2-3, with D tentatively TRBD1 (5 bases). V gave up 4 bases and J gave up 4 bases, with 15 bases separating them. The CDR3 extends over 15 amino acids. Germline CDR1 SEHNR, CDR2 FQNEAQ (reference sequence). The CDR3 DNA reads as TGTGCCAGCAGCTCGTCGGCAGGGTATGCAGATACGCAGTATTTT. Translated: CASSSSAGYADTQYF. Based on the CDR3 plus reference TRBV7-9 and TRBJ2-3, the full variable domain is DTGVSQNPRHKITKRGQNVTFRCDPISEHNRLYWYRQTLGQGPEFLTYFQNEAQLEKSRLLSDRFSAERPKGSFSTLEIQRTEQGDSAMYLCASSSSAGYADTQYFGPGTRLTVL.

This chain uses TRBV29-1 with TRBJ1-1; possibly TRBD1 for D (6 bases). Germline CDR1 reads SQVTM; CDR2 reads ANQGSEA. Trimming pared 7 bases from V and 1 base from J, leaving 10 bases between. This CDR3 contains 12 residues. Here the CDR3 reads CSDGQPNTEAFF. CDR3 coding DNA: TGCAGCGACGGACAGCCGAACACTGAAGCTTTCTTT.

CDR3 nucleotide sequence: TGTGCCACCAGCAGAGTCATAGGCGGAGGCTCTCCCGGGGAGCTGTTTTTT. It codes for CATSRVIGGGSPGELFF. This rearrangement joins TRBV15 to TRBJ2-2, with D perhaps matching TRBD2 (5 bases). This CDR3 is built from 17 residues. V shed 1 base and J shed 6 bases, with 18 bases lying between them. Germline lookup yields CDR1 LNHNV and CDR2 YYDKDF (reference sequence).

J is TRBJ2-1 and V is TRBV19, with 10 bases aligning to TRBD2. V lost 7 bases, J lost 7 bases, and 10 bases stayed unmatched. The CDR3 has 15 residues. Germline V CDR1 and CDR2: LNHDA, SQIVND (reference sequence). The DNA for the CDR3 is TGTGCCAGTACTGAAGGGACTAGCGAGAGTAATGAGCAGTTCTTC. It encodes CASTEGTSESNEQFF.

V gene TRBV30 combines with J gene TRBJ2-7; D is ambiguous. The germline V gene has CDR1 GTSNPN and CDR2 SVGIG (reference sequence). V was shortened by 0 bases and J by 3 bases, with 15 bases between the two germline ends. This CDR3 spans 15 amino acids. The CDR3 loop reads CAWSVVGSPSYEQYF. CDR3 in DNA: TGTGCCTGGAGTGTCGTCGGGTCACCCAGCTACGAGCAGTACTTC. Based on the CDR3 plus reference TRBV30 and TRBJ2-7, the full variable domain is SQTIHQWPATLVQPVGSPLSLECTVEGTSNPNLYWYRQAAGRGLQLLFYSVGIGQISSEVPQNLSASRPQDRQFILSSKKLLLSDSGFYLCAWSVVGSPSYEQYFGPGTRLTVT.

The rearrangement joins TRBV19 to TRBJ2-1, with D possibly matching TRBD2 (6 bases). V gave up 0 bases and J gave up 9 bases, with 21 bases separating them. The CDR3 has 17 amino acids. CDR1 and CDR2 (germline): LNHDA, SQIVND (reference sequence). CDR3 sequence reads: CASSIDLEGPKPGEQFF. The CDR3 coding sequence is TGTGCCAGTAGTATAGATCTGGAGGGGCCCAAGCCAGGTGAGCAGTTCTTC.

This sequence joins TRBV19 and TRBJ1-6; D not resolved. Trimming removed 3 bases from V and 7 bases from J, with 10 bases in between. CDR3 size: 14 residues. Germline V lookup: CDR1 LNHDA, CDR2 SQIVND (reference sequence). The CDR3 region has the DNA TGTGCCAGTAGTATGACACTTGAAAATTCACCCCTCCACTTT. Translation gives CASSMTLENSPLHF.